The subject of this entry is one T cell receptor (beta chain). Its antigen is not identified. The sample originates from a study of cytotoxic CD8 clonotypes in ibrutinib-treated CLL. V lost 0 bases and J lost 8, with 14 bases in between. There are 15 residues in the CDR3. Germline CDR1 reads LNHNV; CDR2 reads YYDKDF (reference sequence). Assay used: immunoSEQ multiplex PCR; TCRdb lists only in-frame clones, some missing. Altogether about 200,000 clones are present, around 70% being singletons, with the ten largest covering around 15%. Study-level points and caveats: Baseline clonality exceeded age-matched healthy donors and tracked circulating CD8+ T-cell counts.

The V gene is TRBV15, the J gene TRBJ2-1; D is possibly TRBD1 (6 bases). The TCR originated in a human donor with chronic lymphocytic leukemia. Sequences were derived from PBMCs, sampled after 24 months of ibrutinib treatment. This CDR3 is CATSRDNNRVDEQFF. CDR3 in DNA: TGTGCCACCAGCAGAGATAACAACAGGGTAGATGAGCAGTTCTTC.